The 4 T cell receptor beta chains below were found in one sample sequenced in a study of identical twins. One entry per CDR3 protein, called by TCRdb with MiXCR from the 5' RACE reads. Among about 190,000 distinct CDR3 sequences listed, around a sixth were seen once. The same sample was also studied in work on T cells expressing NK-cell markers.

The sample consisted of CD8+ T cells sorted from blood. The receptors were gathered from a woman between 18 and 29 years old in good health.

This clonotype was seen a few times. The chain recombines TRBV7-6 with TRBJ2-3; D remains ambiguous. Germline-derived CDR1 and CDR2 are SGHVS and FNYEAQ. Deletions cut 1 base from V and 4 bases from J, with 6 bases between. The CDR3 sequence is 13 residues long. Here the CDR3 DNA reads TGTGCCAGCAGCTTAGTACCGGCAGATACGCAGTATTTT. The encoded protein is CASSLVPADTQYF. Filled out from reference TRBV7-6 and TRBJ2-3, the complete variable domain reads GAGVSQSPRYKVTKRGQDVALRCDPISGHVSLYWYRQALGQGPEFLTYFNYEAQQDKSGLPNDRFSAERPEGSISTLTIQRTEQRDSAMYRCASSLVPADTQYFGPGTRLTVL.

This clonotype was observed many times. This chain connects TRBV6-2 or TRBV6-3 to TRBJ2-1; 10 bases map to TRBD2. The CDR3 spans 14 residues. J gave up 7 bases and V 0 bases, and 0 bases lay outside the gene matches. Germline lookup yields CDR1 MNHEY and CDR2 SVGEGT. The CDR3: CASSYSSGGNEQFF. CDR3 nucleotide sequence: TGTGCCAGCAGTTACTCTAGCGGGGGGAATGAGCAGTTCTTC.

The sample holds a few counts of this clonotype. The chain joins TRBV12-3 or TRBV12-4 to TRBJ2-5, with a weak D call TRBD2 (6 bases). The CDR3 is made up of 14 amino acids. V shed 7 bases and J shed 1 base, with 13 bases lying between them. CDR3: CASTVGGTQETQYF. The CDR3 DNA reads as TGTGCCAGCACCGTGGGAGGCACCCAAGAGACCCAGTACTTC.

This chain connects TRBV27 to TRBJ2-5; D is unresolved. In germline, CDR1 is MNHEY, CDR2 SMNVEV (reference sequence). The V end lost 8 bases, the J end lost 5 bases, and 15 bases lay between the germline ends. This CDR3 has 13 residues. The CDR3 spells CASGLGEWETQYF. The CDR3, as DNA: TGTGCCAGCGGGTTGGGCGAGTGGGAGACCCAGTACTTC.